One and the same sample provided the 25 T cell receptor beta chains below, sequenced in a study of blood T cells in healthy people across ages. For the second PCR, which ran for about 6 to 11 cycles, a sample-barcoded 5' primer and a J-beta primer mix were used. TCRdb reprocessed the 5' RACE reads with MiXCR, giving one entry per CDR3 protein. The table shows some 1.7 million distinct CDR3 sequences, with over 25% occurring only once. Source material: blood. These TCRs come from a woman aged 25 to 45 in good health.

The chain employs TRBV27 and TRBJ2-7; D not resolved. The germline gives CDR1 MNHEY, CDR2 SMNVEV (reference sequence). The CDR3 consists of 14 residues. The V and J ends lost 2 bases and 2 bases respectively, with 10 bases between them. CDR3 amino acids: CASSLSFAAYEQYF. DNA for the CDR3: TGTGCCAGCAGTTTAAGCTTCGCGGCCTACGAGCAGTACTTC.

This clonotype was seen at least ten times. The genes are TRBV29-1 and TRBJ2-7; D not certain. This CDR3 is built from 13 residues. The germline gives CDR1 SQVTM, CDR2 ANQGSEA. The V gene lost 5 bases and the J gene lost 0 bases, with 11 bases spanning the gap. The CDR3 sequence: CSVMARSSYEQYF. Here the CDR3 DNA reads TGCAGCGTTATGGCTAGAAGCTCCTACGAGCAGTACTTC.

V usage is TRBV24-1 and J usage is TRBJ2-2, with 9 bases that match TRBD2. The germline gives CDR1 KGHDR, CDR2 SFDVKD. V trimming: 5 bases; J trimming: 7 bases; junction bases outside the gene matches: 4. The CDR3 spans 14 residues. The CDR3 coding sequence is TGTGCCACCAGTGGGACTAGCGCGATCGGGGAGCTGTTTTTT. It is translated as CATSGTSAIGELFF.

The CDR3 loop is CASSPLAGGISYEQYF. CDR3 DNA sequence: TGTGCCAGCAGCCCACTAGCGGGAGGAATTTCGTACGAGCAGTACTTC. The rearrangement uses TRBV7-2 and TRBJ2-7, with 12 nucleotides matching TRBD2. V shed 5 bases and J 4 bases; nucleotides not matched to a gene: 9. CDR1 and CDR2 from the germline V gene are SGHTA and FQGNSA. This CDR3 is built from 16 residues.

Only a few counts were recorded for this clonotype. One end of the junction fails to match germline, which may point to a read error. The chain employs TRBV28 and TRBJ2-6; tentative D call: TRBD1 (6 bases). The CDR3 runs to 17 residues. From germline, CDR1 is MDHEN and CDR2 SYDVKM. CDR3 residues: CAGSFLQQGSGANVLTF. CDR3 nucleotide sequence: TGTGCCGGCAGTTTCCTACAACAGGGATCTGGGGCCAACGTCCTGACTTTC.

There are a few counts of this clonotype. The rearrangement joins TRBV18 to TRBJ2-3; no firm D call. V was pared by 0 bases and J by 1 base, with 11 bases between. Germline CDR1 is KGHSH and CDR2 is LQKENI. The CDR3 runs to 16 residues. The DNA of the CDR3 is TGTGCCAGCTCACCACCGGGTACCGCGCGCACAGATACGCAGTATTTT. Its translation: CASSPPGTARTDTQYF. Drawing the rest from reference TRBV18 and TRBJ2-3, the complete variable domain is NAGVMQNPRHLVRRRGQEARLRCSPMKGHSHVYWYRQLPEEGLKFMVYLQKENIIDESGMPKERFSAEFPKEGPSILRIQQVVRGDSAAYFCASSPPGTARTDTQYFGPGTRLTVL.

The genes are TRBV29-1 and TRBJ2-3; D is possibly TRBD1 or TRBD2 (8 bases each). V was shortened by 4 bases and J by 5 bases, with 16 bases between the two germline ends. Germline-derived CDR1 and CDR2 are SQVTM and ANQGSEA. The CDR3 loop spans 14 amino acids. The CDR3, as DNA: TGCAGCGTTGGACAGGGGAGCGGGGGAGATACGCAGTATTTT. This codes for CSVGQGSGGDTQYF.

A few counts support this clonotype. V gene TRBV24-1 combines with J gene TRBJ2-1; the D gene could be TRBD1 or TRBD2 (5 bases each). Germline values: CDR1 KGHDR, CDR2 SFDVKD. The length of the CDR3 is 16 residues. The V end was cut by 4 bases, the J end by 0 bases, with 12 bases between. The CDR3 loop is CATSEGEGSSYNEQFF. For the CDR3, the DNA is TGTGCCACCAGTGAGGGGGAAGGAAGCTCCTACAATGAGCAGTTCTTC.

Ten or more counts support this clonotype. This sequence joins TRBV10-3 and TRBJ2-4, with 9 bases fitting TRBD2. The CDR3 is 15 amino acids. V shed 4 bases and J 9 bases; nucleotides not matched to a gene: 10. The germline CDR1 and CDR2 sequences are ENHRY and SYGVKD. DNA of the CDR3: TGTGCCATCAGTGTAGGTCTAGCGGGGACGAGCATTCAGTACTTC. Translating it yields CAISVGLAGTSIQYF.

The count of this clonotype is one. Its ends do not fully match the called genes, so a read error is possible. This sequence joins TRBV12-3 or TRBV12-4 and TRBJ2-3; 8 nucleotides line up with TRBD2. The CDR3 totals 15 residues. The CDR3 DNA is TGTGCCAGCAGTTTTATGGGGACTAGAACAGATACGGAGTATTTT. Protein sequence: CASSFMGTRTDTEYF.

The rearrangement uses TRBV6-1 and TRBJ2-2, with D unclear. The CDR3 sequence is 13 residues long. V lost 7 bases and J lost 5, with 11 bases in between. Germline V gives CDR1 MNHNS, CDR2 SASEGT. As DNA, the CDR3 is TGTGCCAGCATCGTCCTTAATACCGGGGAGCTGTTTTTT. It translates to CASIVLNTGELFF.

This clonotype was counted between two and nine times. The V and J genes are TRBV5-1 and TRBJ2-7; 7 bases fit TRBD1. The V gene end was trimmed by 4 bases and the J gene end by 2 bases; junction bases not matched to a gene: 6. The CDR3 is 14 amino acids. Germline lookup yields CDR1 SGHRS and CDR2 YFSETQ. CDR3 sequence (DNA): TGCGCCAGCAGCGACCGGGACAGAACCTACGAGCAGTACTTC. This gives the protein CASSDRDRTYEQYF.

The rearrangement links TRBV12-3 or TRBV12-4 to TRBJ1-4, with 11 bases matching TRBD1. This CDR3 has 14 amino acids. Unmatched junction bases numbered 9, after V lost 5 bases and J lost 13 bases. DNA of the CDR3: TGTGCCAGCAGTCCCGGGACAGGGGGAAAAGGACTGTTTTTT. Its translation is CASSPGTGGKGLFF.

V and J are TRBV4-1 and TRBJ2-5; 9 bases agree with TRBD1. The V and J ends lost 0 bases and 5 bases, in that order; junction bases with no gene match: 7. The germline gives CDR1 MGHRA, CDR2 YSYEKL. The CDR3 has 16 amino acids. The CDR3 region is CASSQDRDRVLETQYF. DNA for the CDR3: TGCGCCAGCAGCCAAGATCGGGACAGGGTGTTGGAGACCCAGTACTTC.

The chain couples TRBV30 to TRBJ1-5; maybe TRBD1 (6 bases). V was cut by 1 base and J by 1 base, with 11 bases left in between. The CDR3 has 15 residues. Germline loops: CDR1 GTSNPN, CDR2 SVGIG (reference sequence). The CDR3 loop reads CAWSGEGGSNQPQHF. CDR3 sequence (DNA): TGTGCCTGGAGTGGGGAGGGGGGGAGCAATCAGCCCCAGCATTTT.

This sequence joins TRBV12-3 or TRBV12-4 and TRBJ2-7, with TRBD2 identical over 9 bases. The J call may be incorrect, as the DNA end agrees better with TRBJ2-5. The CDR3 loop spans 14 amino acids. The CDR3 reads CATSGRGGSETQYF. The CDR3 DNA sequence: TGTGCCACCTCCGGGCGGGGGGGCTCAGAGACCCAGTACTTC.

This chain links TRBV28 with TRBJ1-1; no definite D call. Germline loops: CDR1 MDHEN, CDR2 SYDVKM. The CDR3 has 12 amino acids. V was trimmed by 6 bases and J by 1 base, leaving 6 bases between them. The CDR3 sequence is CASRDQNTEAFF. The CDR3 coding sequence is TGTGCCAGCAGAGATCAGAACACTGAAGCTTTCTTT.

This clonotype was observed at least ten times. The CDR3, as DNA: TGTGCCAGCAGAGGGGACGGAGAGACCCAGTACTTC. Its translation: CASRGDGETQYF. The chain uses TRBV27 and TRBJ2-5; possibly TRBD1 or TRBD2 for D (5 bases each). Germline loops: CDR1 MNHEY, CDR2 SMNVEV (reference sequence). CDR3 length: 12 residues. V was trimmed by 6 bases and J by 4 bases, leaving 9 bases between them.

This clonotype was counted once. The V call is TRBV5-3, the J call TRBJ2-7, with TRBD2 matching 8 bases. TRBV5-3 is given ORF status, its function remaining uncertain. This CDR3 has 16 residues. With 4 bases clipped from V and 2 bases from J, the junction kept 11 bases outside the gene matches. The CDR3 coding sequence is TGTGCCAGAAGCCCGGGACGAGCGGGAGATGCCTACGAGCAGTACTTC. This encodes CARSPGRAGDAYEQYF.

As regards this clonotype: This clone may be a read error of a much larger clone one base away. The CDR3 spells CASSSKWEACYEQYF. The CDR3 nucleotides are TGTGCCAGCAGCTCAAAGTGGGAGGCTTGCTACGAGCAGTACTTC. The V gene is TRBV9, the J gene TRBJ2-7; tentative D call: TRBD2 (6 bases). Trimming cost V 4 bases and J 3 bases, with 17 bases left between them. The CDR3 length is 15 residues. In germline, CDR1 is SGDLS, CDR2 YYNGEE.

The rearrangement uses TRBV30 and TRBJ2-2; possible D gene TRBD1, 6 bases. CDR3 size: 13 residues. CDR1 and CDR2 from the germline V gene are GTSNPN and SVGIG (reference sequence). V shed 4 bases and J shed 8 bases, with 14 bases lying between them. The DNA for the CDR3 is TGTGCCTGGACCGCCGGGACACAAGGGGAGCTGTTTTTT. Translating it yields CAWTAGTQGELFF.

A few counts support this clonotype. This chain links TRBV5-1 with TRBJ2-1, with TRBD1 matching 8 bases. The germline CDR1 and CDR2 sequences are SGHRS and YFSETQ. The CDR3 covers 15 residues. The J segment lost 7 bases and the V segment lost 0 bases, leaving 6 bases of the junction unmatched. The CDR3 protein is CASSLAPGGSNEQFF. The CDR3 DNA reads TGCGCCAGCAGCTTGGCTCCAGGGGGCTCAAATGAGCAGTTCTTC.

The chain couples TRBV11-2 to TRBJ2-1, with 10 bases that match TRBD2. This CDR3 has 20 residues. V shed 5 bases and J 7 bases; nucleotides not matched to a gene: 23. The germline gives CDR1 SGHAT, CDR2 FQNNGV. The CDR3 DNA follows: TGTGCCAGCAGCCCCCGGGAGGGAAGAGCCGGGACTAGCGTGTTGAATGAGCAGTTCTTC. This encodes CASSPREGRAGTSVLNEQFF. Supplemented by reference TRBV11-2 and TRBJ2-1, the full variable domain reads EAGVAQSPRYKIIEKRQSVAFWCNPISGHATLYWYQQILGQGPKLLIQFQNNGVVDDSQLPKDRFSAERLKGVDSTLKIQPAKLEDSAVYLCASSPREGRAGTSVLNEQFFGPGTRLTVL.

This clonotype was recorded at least ten times. The V and J genes are TRBV5-1 and TRBJ2-7; TRBD1 matches at 9 bases. The CDR3 runs to 14 residues. Unmatched junction bases numbered 7, after V lost 3 bases and J lost 6 bases. CDR1 is SGHRS and CDR2 is YFSETQ in the germline V gene. Here the CDR3 reads CASSSRTGAPEQYF. CDR3 sequence (DNA): TGCGCCAGCAGCTCGAGGACAGGGGCCCCCGAGCAGTACTTC.

This clonotype was picked up many times. CDR3 sequence (DNA): TGCAGTGCCACAGCGCGTACTCCACAGGAGCAGTACTTC. Its protein is CSATARTPQEQYF. The V and J genes are TRBV20-1 and TRBJ2-7; D not certain. With 6 bases removed from V and 7 bases from J, the gap between germline ends came to 19 bases. Germline loops: CDR1 DFQATT, CDR2 SNEGSKA (reference sequence). The length of the CDR3 is 13 residues.